This is a list of T cell receptor beta chains from one sample in a study of early T cells in non-severe SARS-CoV-2 infection. TCRdb used MiXCR to reprocess the 5' RACE reads, holding one entry per CDR3 protein. This sample has roughly 72,000 distinct CDR3 sequences, with around 12% found just once. The input for sequencing was whole blood, taken at baseline. The receptors stem from an adult who was a healthcare worker with PCR-confirmed SARS-CoV-2 infection or an uninfected control (not recorded which). Each CDR3 is given with its conserved first and last residue. Fields, in order: CDR3 protein, CDR3 DNA, clone size, J gene, D gene, V gene. D genes are given only for firm matches. Clone size is given for some rows only: seen once, a few or many times, or a class if the clone is expanded.

CSVVRPNGYTF TGCAGCGTTGTCCGGCCGAATGGCTACACCTTC . TRBJ1-2 . TRBV29-1
CSAGTIEAFF TGCAGCGCAGGGACAATTGAAGCTTTCTTT . TRBJ1-1 . TRBV29-1
CASSKGTGWNSNQPQHF TGTGCCAGTAGCAAGGGGACAGGTTGGAATAGCAATCAGCCCCAGCATTTT many TRBJ1-5 TRBD1 TRBV19
CATQLGYSTDTQYF TGTGCCACCCAACTGGGGTATAGCACAGATACGCAGTATTTT . TRBJ2-3 . TRBV11-1
CASSSRGGDPYF TGTGCCAGCAGCTCCCGGGGGGGAGATCCGTACTTC . TRBJ2-7 TRBD2 TRBV7-9
CASRGQGEGEQYF TGTGCCAGCCGCGGACAGGGGGAGGGCGAGCAGTACTTC medium-sized TRBJ2-7 TRBD1 TRBV28
CASSQGQGRTEAFF TGTGCCAGCTCACAAGGACAGGGGAGGACTGAAGCTTTCTTT . TRBJ1-1 TRBD1 TRBV18
CASSQDRGLEGRYF TGTGCCAGCAGCCAAGATAGGGGGCTCGAGGGCCGGTACTTC many TRBJ2-7 TRBD1 TRBV4-2
CASSLHTGNEQYF TGTGCCAGCAGCCTACATACAGGGAACGAGCAGTACTTC many TRBJ2-7 . TRBV7-2
CASSTNTGELFF TGTGCCAGCAGTACGAACACCGGGGAGCTGTTTTTT . TRBJ2-2 . TRBV27
CASSFGLGANYGYTF TGTGCCAGCAGTTTTGGTCTAGGGGCGAACTATGGCTACACCTTC . TRBJ1-2 . TRBV12-3/TRBV12-4
CASSSGTGKPHEQFF TGTGCCAGCAGCAGCGGGACAGGGAAACCCCACGAGCAGTTCTTC few TRBJ2-1 TRBD1 TRBV7-8
CASSLRTGANTEAFF TGCGCCAGCAGCCTAAGAACAGGGGCGAACACTGAAGCTTTCTTT . TRBJ1-1 TRBD1 TRBV5-1
CSARDQGRLNTGELFF TGCAGTGCTAGAGATCAGGGTAGATTGAACACCGGGGAGCTGTTTTTT . TRBJ2-2 . TRBV20-1
CAIRGHLNEKLFF TGTGCCATCAGAGGACACCTGAATGAAAAACTGTTTTTT few TRBJ1-4 . TRBV10-3
CASSRGTGEPTEAFF TGCGCCAGCAGCAGAGGGACAGGGGAACCCACTGAAGCTTTCTTT few TRBJ1-1 TRBD1 TRBV5-1
CASSHGDRGRGNTEAFF TGTGCCAGCAGCCATGGGGACAGGGGGAGAGGGAACACTGAAGCTTTCTTT many TRBJ1-1 TRBD1 TRBV5-6
CASSRDRSAGNTIYF TGTGCCAGTAGCCGGGACCGCTCTGCCGGAAACACCATATATTTT . TRBJ1-3 . TRBV19
CASMRNRPSGGNEQFF TGTGCCAGCATGCGTAATAGGCCTAGCGGGGGCAATGAGCAGTTCTTC few TRBJ2-1 TRBD2 TRBV11-2
CASSRAGRSTDTQYF TGTGCCAGCAGCCGAGCGGGGCGTAGCACAGATACGCAGTATTTT . TRBJ2-3 TRBD2 TRBV7-8
CASTRDSNSNQPQHF TGTGCCAGCACTCGGGACAGCAATAGCAATCAGCCCCAGCATTTT . TRBJ1-5 TRBD1 TRBV2
CASSRLGQLSGANVLTF TGTGCCAGCTCACGCCTGGGACAGCTCTCTGGGGCCAACGTCCTGACTTTC many TRBJ2-6 TRBD1 TRBV18
CVSSFPGAGNEQFF TGTGTCAGCAGCTTCCCGGGGGCTGGTAATGAGCAGTTCTTC . TRBJ2-1 . TRBV7-8
CASSLGLAGGQETQYF TGTGCCAGCAGCTTGGGCCTAGCGGGGGGTCAAGAGACCCAGTACTTC few TRBJ2-5 TRBD2 TRBV5-5
CASSLTAGLDGYTF TGTGCCAGCAGCTTAACGGCAGGGTTGGATGGCTACACCTTC few TRBJ1-2 . TRBV7-3
CASTLEGRGTEAFF TGTGCCAGCACCCTGGAAGGCAGGGGGACTGAAGCTTTCTTT . TRBJ1-1 TRBD1 TRBV2
CASSLRTGSADTQYF TGTGCCAGCAGCCTCAGGACCGGGAGCGCAGATACGCAGTATTTT few TRBJ2-3 . TRBV11-2
CASSNIVGRDRVVPGRQYF TGTGCCAGCAGCAACATTGTCGGTCGGGACAGGGTTGTCCCGGGTCGTCAGTACTTC . TRBJ2-5 TRBD1 TRBV7-9
CSASSKGYGYTF TGCAGTGCTTCCTCGAAGGGCTATGGCTACACCTTC few TRBJ1-2 . TRBV20-1
CASSFGETYGYTF TGTGCCAGCAGCTTTGGAGAGACCTATGGCTACACCTTC many TRBJ1-2 . TRBV5-6
CASSLGAGLARTDTQYF TGTGCCAGCAGCTTGGGGGCGGGACTAGCCCGCACAGATACGCAGTATTTT once TRBJ2-3 TRBD2 TRBV5-5
CASSLGAGSSGANVLTF TGTGCCAGCAGTTTAGGTGCAGGTAGCTCTGGGGCCAACGTCCTGACTTTC few TRBJ2-6 . TRBV28
CSARETGGDRSPLHF TGCAGTGCTAGGGAAACAGGGGGGGATCGTTCACCCCTCCACTTT . TRBJ1-6 TRBD1 TRBV20-1
CASSLGKGTYNSPLHF TGTGCCAGCAGCCTCGGAAAGGGGACCTATAATTCACCCCTCCACTTT . TRBJ1-6 . TRBV3-1
CASSQETGELFF TGTGCCAGCAGTCAGGAGACCGGGGAGCTGTTTTTT . TRBJ2-2 . TRBV27
CASSHLRTGDEQYF TGTGCCAGCAGCCATCTGAGGACCGGAGACGAGCAGTACTTC few TRBJ2-7 . TRBV28
CASSVAGRGTEAFF TGCGCCAGCTCGGTAGCGGGCAGGGGCACTGAAGCTTTCTTT . TRBJ1-1 . TRBV5-1
CSVENSESSYEQYF TGCAGCGTTGAAAACAGCGAGAGCTCCTACGAGCAGTACTTC few TRBJ2-7 . TRBV29-1
CASSYSRTGVQFEAFF TGTGCCAGCAGTTACTCGAGGACAGGGGTGCAATTTGAAGCTTTCTTT . TRBJ1-1 TRBD1 TRBV6-5
CASSYRTGQGNSLYF TGTGCCAGCAGTTACAGAACGGGACAGGGAAATTCTCTGTACTTC few TRBJ2-7 TRBD1 TRBV6-5
CSVIADTSGANVLTF TGCAGCGTGATCGCCGACACCTCTGGGGCCAACGTCCTGACTTTC . TRBJ2-6 . TRBV29-1
CASSPGLLGGGADTQYF TGTGCCAGCAGCCCCGGATTATTGGGCGGGGGGGCAGATACGCAGTATTTT few TRBJ2-3 TRBD2 TRBV11-2
CASSYEGAVPETQYF TGTGCCAGCAGTTACGAGGGGGCCGTCCCAGAGACCCAGTACTTC few TRBJ2-5 TRBD1 TRBV6-5